The 5 T cell receptor beta chains presented below share a single source sample, sequenced in a study of T cell responses to AZD1222 COVID-19 vaccine. TCRdb's copy holds only in-frame clones and misses some; the assay was immunoSEQ multiplex PCR. The sample consists of approximately 210,000 clones, roughly 94% of them appearing once. The starting material was peripheral blood, obtained 28 days after the second dose of the MenACWY control vaccine. These TCRs come from an adult who received the MenACWY meningococcal vaccine as a control.

J is TRBJ2-3 and V is TRBV6-1, with unresolved D. The V gene lost 2 bases and the J gene lost 1 base, with 13 bases spanning the gap. This CDR3 region has 16 residues. Germline V CDR1 and CDR2: MNHNS, SASEGT. This CDR3 reads CASSEFKGLRTDTQYF. The CDR3 DNA is TGTGCCAGCAGTGAATTTAAAGGGCTCCGCACAGATACGCAGTATTTT.

The chain combines TRBV2 with TRBJ1-1; weak D call: TRBD1 (6 bases). From germline, CDR1 is SNHLY and CDR2 FYNNEI. Trimming stripped 0 bases from V and 8 bases from J, with 19 bases between. The CDR3 sequence is 16 residues long. CDR3 sequence: CASSEALVGGLEEAFF. The CDR3 DNA reads as TGTGCCAGCAGTGAAGCGCTTGTAGGGGGTTTGGAGGAAGCTTTCTTT. Based on the CDR3 plus reference TRBV2 and TRBJ1-1, the full variable domain is EPEVTQTPSHQVTQMGQEVILRCVPISNHLYFYWYRQILGQKVEFLVSFYNNEISEKSEIFDDQFSVERPDGSNFTLKIRSTKLEDSAMYFCASSEALVGGLEEAFFGQGTRLTVV.

The sample holds one count of this clone. CDR3 DNA sequence: TGTGCCAGCAGTTCATCCCGGGACGTGATATACGAGCAGTACTTC. Translated, it gives CASSSSRDVIYEQYF. V is TRBV28 and J is TRBJ2-7; D possibly uses TRBD1 or TRBD2 (5 bases each). Germline CDR1 MDHEN, CDR2 SYDVKM. The germline V and J ends were trimmed by 4 bases and 4 bases, with 17 bases remaining between them. This CDR3 is built from 15 residues.

The chain employs TRBV28 and TRBJ1-1; TRBD1 matches 7 bases. CDR3 length: 11 residues. In germline, CDR1 is MDHEN, CDR2 SYDVKM. The junction had 3 bases not matched to a gene; V was cut back by 6 bases and J by 8 bases. The CDR3 DNA is TGTGCCAGCAGGGAACAGGGGGAAGCTTTCTTT. Translation gives CASREQGEAFF.

J is TRBJ2-7 and V is TRBV6-5; D ambiguous. Germline values: CDR1 MNHEY, CDR2 SVGAGI. The CDR3 is 12 residues long. V lost 8 bases, J lost 3 bases, and 11 bases lay in between. CDR3 in DNA: TGTGCCAGCTCCCCACAAAACTACGAGCAGTACTTC. This gives the protein CASSPQNYEQYF.